This TCR beta chain emerged from a study of blood T cells in healthy people across ages (dated by TCRdb to between 2015 and 2016). A note on the overall study: In model experiments, template switching captured about one uniquely barcoded TCR beta cDNA molecule for every two T cells. Using deep sequencing normalized with unique cDNA molecular identifiers, the study measured how TCR beta repertoire diversity changes with age. Four age groups were formed from the donors: young (average approximately 15 years), middle-aged (around 37), aged (around 68) and long-lived (more than 75). To avoid experimental bias, donors of different ages were distributed randomly across sequencing lanes. Two additional independent replicas of 1 million unique cDNA reads from the same blood draw were analyzed for two donors (one aged 18 to 30 and one aged 80 or older). Study-level results and caveats: Compared with the aged group, the long-lived group had more naive CD4+ T cells, fewer expanded clones and increased TCR diversity, a pattern suggesting age selection. Donor CMV infection status was unknown, potentially confounding age-related changes in expanded clonotypes. The percentage of naive T cells measured by flow cytometry correlated strongly with observed TCR beta diversity. Conclusive comparison of naive and antigen-experienced compartments was prevented by the profiling of bulk unsorted PBMCs. Estimates of total diversity based on one million sequenced T cells were considered lower bounds and underestimates. As age increased, observed TCR beta diversity per million T cells dropped in a roughly linear way, and a significant reduction was already evident by age 40.

Library creation used 5' RACE. Instrument on record: Illumina HiSeq 2500. A second about 7 to 11 cycle PCR used a sample-barcoded 5' primer and a J-beta primer mix. Each TCR beta cDNA molecule received a unique molecular identifier from a template-switch 5' adaptor carrying 12 random nucleotides. At least 2.5 million CDR3-containing paired-end reads were obtained from each sample. All of the RNA was converted into first-strand cDNA using the Mint cDNA synthesis kit, with a TRBC-specific oligonucleotide serving as the primer. After uracil-DNA glycosylase treatment, a first 18-cycle PCR used universal primers M1SS and BC2_uni_R on all cDNA. In the original analysis: For normalization, 1 million high-quality reads, each with a distinct molecular identifier, were randomly selected from each sample. Instead of being binned into consensus sequences, reads that shared molecular identifiers were thrown out. MiTCR, set to a Q25 quality threshold and the strictest error-elimination algorithm, was used for CDR3 identification, clonotype clustering and error correction. A nonparametric unseen species model using Euler transformation provided a lower-bound estimate of total TCR beta diversity. TCRdb ran its own pipeline on the public reads, namely fastp trimming at Q25 and MiXCR clone calling, and kept in-frame beta chains. Each CDR3 protein gets just one entry, which takes the most common genes and DNA from the rows behind it. In this record, the V and J calls reflect TCRdb's handling and not the investigators' own analysis. A total of approximately 810,000 distinct CDR3 sequences appear in this sample, more than 25% of them only once. The ten biggest clones cover around 16% of the sample.

The CDR3 runs 16 residues from the cysteine to the phenylalanine. The retained sequence is limited to the CDR3, 48 bases, with the frame set at the first base. CDR1 and CDR2 are read off the germline V gene as MNHEY and SVGAGI. Donors were a few dozen systemically healthy Caucasian individuals from Russia aged roughly 6 to 95 years. Roughly 11 milliliters of peripheral blood were drawn from each donor into EDTA-treated Vacutainer tubes. Ficoll-Paque density-gradient centrifugation was used to isolate PBMCs, with at least 6.5 million obtained per sample. Trizol reagent was used to extract total RNA from the PBMCs, yielding at least 6 micrograms per sample. For every donor, flow cytometry on a PBMC aliquot measured the percentage of naive CD45RAhigh/CD27high T cells. This clonotype was seen more than once but under ten times. Its antigen is not yet known. At one boundary the junction diverges from the germline segment, which might be a read error.

The clonotype originates from an elderly woman in good health. The rearranged segments are TRBV6-5 and TRBJ1-2, with 10 central nucleotides matching TRBD1. Sequencing input: blood. The DNA sequence is as follows: TGTGCCAGCAGTAAACACGCCGGGACAGGGGACTATGACTACACCTTC. Protein translation: CASSKHAGTGDYDYTF.